This TCR beta chain was recorded in a study of cytomegalovirus exposure and HLA in healthy donors (dated by TCRdb to 2016 to 2017). Study-level background: According to an earlier analysis of 587 of the donors, about 180 million T cells yielded over 100 million unique TCR beta sequences and 250 to 350 Gb of sequence data. The genetic ancestry cluster associated with self-reported Caucasian donors included around 76% of the 398 genotyped donors. In the later analysis, no new phenotypic data were used to find candidate immune exposures; instead, reliance was placed on TCR beta sequences and their occurrence across donors. Roughly 5 DR-DQ haplotypes were treated as single units for association and clustering because of strong linkage in the cohort. Class I and class II HLA loci were covered by the typing at four-digit resolution. The study combined high-throughput TCR immunosequencing, statistical association of individual TCRs with disease status, and machine learning to predict cytomegalovirus infection status. The aim of the study was to test whether cataloging public T cell receptors could identify signatures of past pathogen exposure. An early release covering about 600 HLA-typed donors comprised about 310 gigabases of sequencing data and about 90 million unique TCR sequences. Donor age, sex, ethnicity and CMV serostatus were collected together with the repertoire data. All discovery cohort repertoires had been generated on a single sequencing platform. On average, around 240,000 unique TCR beta nucleotide sequences were sequenced per donor among a few hundred genotyped donors of the cohort, with 15% to 20% of those sequences being non-productive. A later genetic analysis used genome-wide SNP genotypes for about three fifths of the 666 donors, treating that subset as a discovery cohort. A later analysis re-analyzed previously published TCR beta repertoires from several hundred donors and added high-resolution HLA genotyping to study TCR occurrence patterns. In addition to the first cohort of several hundred subjects, a separate validation cohort of under 150 different subjects was used. Typing coverage differed by locus: A, B, C, DRB1 and DQB1 were typed in roughly 620-640 donors, DQA1 in approximately 520, DPA1 in roughly 590, and DPB1 in 472. Using immunosequencing, the study profiled T cell repertoires from 500 to 800 subjects and related those repertoires to cytomegalovirus serostatus. An earlier analysis of around 580 of the donors used high-throughput TCR beta sequencing to judge whether each TCR beta V gene segment behaved as functional or pseudogenic. What the work shows at the level of the full study, not this receptor alone: While some public TCRs were present in many individuals, most TCR sequences turned up only very rarely across donors. The sequencing pipeline was judged likely to have produced a cluster of highly shared sequence variants as a technical artifact. A later analysis found that HLA-associated TCR beta chains were more clonally expanded and had lower generation probabilities than equally common non-associated chains. For the cohort, immune exposure information was limited to CMV serostatus. Three of the identified cytomegalovirus-associated TCR beta chains were confirmed in vitro to be specific for cytomegalovirus antigens. Roughly uniform sequencing depth across donors was assumed in presence/absence analyses, although this assumption may not hold. A later analysis associated about 17,000 TCR beta sequences with specific HLA alleles at a false discovery rate of 0.05. In this cohort, only TCR beta chains were sequenced, and detectable features were limited by the absence of alpha or paired-chain data. Because HLA typing was unavailable for some donors at each locus, only the typed subset was used in association tests. A later analysis reported that several top co-occurrence clusters appeared linked to parvovirus B19, influenza, CMV and Epstein-Barr virus. In a later analysis, TCR association rates were found to vary across HLA loci, with the most associated TCRs seen for DRB1 alleles and the fewest for HLA-C alleles. A further reported finding was that TCR beta sequences accurately predicted the HLA-A and HLA-B alleles for most subjects in the first cohort. The study listed 164 TCR beta chains as associated with cytomegalovirus. According to a later genetic analysis, donors in an Asian-associated ancestry cluster had fewer N-insertions in productive TCRs than the approximately 700-donor mean. According to a later analysis, most CMV-associated TCR beta chains appeared to be HLA-restricted, and the HLA associations seemed to be driven largely by CMV exposure. According to the authors, the approach could potentially be generalized to other disease states and immunological phenotypes. In an earlier analysis of under 600 of the donors, most TCR beta V segments were observed in productive rearrangements about 87% or about 30% of the time, broadly matching IMGT annotations. Cytomegalovirus status was reported to be diagnosed by the classifier with high specificity and sensitivity in both the original and validation cohorts. Linkage disequilibrium might explain the correlated functional status among segregating V segments, but an unknown experimental factor could not be ruled out. When HLA alleles, especially DR and DQ, strongly co-occurred, TCR associations were difficult to assign to individual alleles. Because counts were too low, more than 15 rarely observed V segments, including chromosome 9 orphons, were excluded from the earlier analysis of 587 of the donors. In a later genetic analysis, a missense DCLRE1C variant was associated with V-gene and J-gene trimming of TCR beta chains, and the association was replicated in an independent cohort.

The cohort consisted of 670 or so healthy bone marrow donors. At the time of sampling, all cohort members were nominally healthy, though unrecorded immune exposures were likely present. The donor was CMV seropositive and belonged to the group of 250 to 300 seropositive cohort members. Every donor gave a peripheral blood sample, and the peripheral blood mononuclear cells from that sample were used for TCR beta sequencing. The Qiagen DNeasy Blood Extraction Kit was used to extract genomic DNA from the blood cell samples. Receptor amplification or capture employed the immunoSEQ multiplex PCR assay. For the multiplex PCR, a mixture combining 60 forward primers for TCR Vbeta segments and 13 reverse primers for TCR Jbeta segments was used. Amplification of the CDR3 region of rearranged TCR beta genes was performed with a multiplex PCR assay on genomic DNA. The amplified TCR beta libraries were sequenced on the Illumina HiSeq System as 87-base-pair reads. The paper's processing steps were these. In a later analysis, roughly 80 million unique TCR beta chains were counted across the 666 repertoires, and roughly 10 million of these chains were shared by at least two donors. A nearest-neighbor algorithm error-corrected the raw reads and collapsed the reads into unique sequences, merging closely related sequences to remove PCR and sequencing errors. To assign V, D and J gene segments, CDR3 sequences were aligned to IMGT reference sequences. For a sequence to be retained, at least a six-nucleotide match to both a V gene segment and a J gene segment was required. Rearrangements were called productive when the CDR3 lacked stop codons and stayed in frame with V and J; all others were non-productive. Following IMGT convention, CDR3 was defined as the stretch from the second conserved V-encoded cysteine up to the conserved J-encoded phenylalanine. In an earlier analysis of more than 550 of the donors, sequences lacking an unambiguous match to a single V gene segment were excluded. An earlier analysis of about 590 of the donors classified V segments as functional when productive rearrangements were above 56.7% and as segregating when the standard deviation between donors was above 5%. A statistical classification framework was built for diagnosing cytomegalovirus status from the catalog of TCR beta chain sequences. V and J gene assignment, in a later analysis, came from comparing TCR nucleotide sequences with IMGT/GENE-DB human TR gene sequences. Using the TCRdist pipeline, a later analysis assigned CDR3 sequences along with most-parsimonious VDJ recombination scenarios. In a later analysis, each TCR beta chain was defined by its CDR3 amino acid sequence together with its V-gene family, and reads lacking a unique V-gene family were excluded. In a later analysis, around 600 highly shared, low-generation-probability nucleotide sequences were removed to address suspected cross-contamination and a sequencing artifact. In a later analysis, a clonal expansion index was calculated for each public chain from normalized within-repertoire ranks of inferred template counts. A later analysis computed generation probabilities with a VDJ recombination model fitted to out-of-frame rearrangements, and checked the results against IGoR. In a later analysis, hypergeometric tests were used to score TCR-TCR, TCR-HLA and TCR-CMV co-occurrence, with a repertoire-size bias correction applied to TCR pairs. A later analysis estimated false discovery rates by permuting HLA or CMV assignments 20 times. A later analysis grouped co-occurring TCRs with DBSCAN, adding TCRdist sequence similarity when clustering within HLA-allele-positive subsets. Co-occurrence clustering excluded repertoires with fewer than 30,000 or more than 120,000 public chains, plus five with anomalous nucleotide sharing. Not all clones reach the TCRdb copy of this immuneACCESS table, which keeps in-frame sequences only. Checked studies attribute under half of the gap to unresolved V genes and leave the rest unexplained. V, J and clone size derive from that table, while D and trimming were established from the DNA sequence. Across this sample there are 78,000 or so clones, with approximately 62% seen only once. Roughly 4% of the sample belongs to the ten largest clones.

Notes on this clone: The antigen it binds to is not known. Base qualities are not at hand, and no much larger clone is one base apart.

This clonotype originated in a male donor in good health and CMV-seropositive. The sequenced material came from PBMCs.

The CDR3 sequence is CASSPGQGGQPQHF. The bases are TGTGCCAGCTCACCAGGACAGGGAGGGCAGCCCCAGCATTTT. This chain is built from TRBV18 and TRBJ1-5; 8 bases in between match TRBD1. The germline V gene supplies CDR1 KGHSH and CDR2 LQKENI. The junction shows trimming of 2 bases on V and 7 bases on J, and the gene matches do not reach 4 bases of it. The CDR3, from cysteine to phenylalanine, totals 14 residues. This entry keeps only the CDR3 DNA: 42 bases, framed from base 1.